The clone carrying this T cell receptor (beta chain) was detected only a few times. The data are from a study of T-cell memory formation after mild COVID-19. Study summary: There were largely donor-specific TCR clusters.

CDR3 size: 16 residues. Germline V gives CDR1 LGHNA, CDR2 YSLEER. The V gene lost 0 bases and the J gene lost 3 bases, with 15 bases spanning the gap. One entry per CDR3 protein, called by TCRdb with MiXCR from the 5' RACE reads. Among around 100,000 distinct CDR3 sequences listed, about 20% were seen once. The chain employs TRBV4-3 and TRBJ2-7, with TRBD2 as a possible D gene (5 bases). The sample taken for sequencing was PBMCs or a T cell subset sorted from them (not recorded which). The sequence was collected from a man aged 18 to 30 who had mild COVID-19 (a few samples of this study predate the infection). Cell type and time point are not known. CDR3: CASSQDRGGGGYEQYF. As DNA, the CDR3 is TGCGCCAGCAGCCAAGATCGTGGCGGAGGAGGCTACGAGCAGTACTTC.